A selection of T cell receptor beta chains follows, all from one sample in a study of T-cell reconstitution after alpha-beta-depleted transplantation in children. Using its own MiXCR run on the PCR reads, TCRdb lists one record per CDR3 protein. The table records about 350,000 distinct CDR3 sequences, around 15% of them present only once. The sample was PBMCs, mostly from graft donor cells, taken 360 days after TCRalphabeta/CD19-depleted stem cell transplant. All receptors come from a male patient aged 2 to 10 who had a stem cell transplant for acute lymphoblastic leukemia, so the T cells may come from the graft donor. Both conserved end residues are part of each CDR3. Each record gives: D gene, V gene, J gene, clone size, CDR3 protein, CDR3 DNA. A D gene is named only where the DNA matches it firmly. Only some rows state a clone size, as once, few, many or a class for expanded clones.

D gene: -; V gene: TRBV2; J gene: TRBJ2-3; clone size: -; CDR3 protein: CASSDVLRADTQYF; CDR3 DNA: TGTGCCAGCAGTGACGTTCTCCGCGCAGATACGCAGTATTTT
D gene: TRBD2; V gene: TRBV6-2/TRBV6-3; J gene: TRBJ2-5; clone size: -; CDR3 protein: CASSYGTSGRSETQYF; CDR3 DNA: TGTGCCAGCAGTTACGGGACTAGCGGGAGGAGTGAGACCCAGTACTTC
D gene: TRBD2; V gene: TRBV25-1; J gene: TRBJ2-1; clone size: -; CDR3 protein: CASRRELGEQFF; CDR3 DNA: TGTGCCAGCAGGCGGGAGTTGGGTGAGCAGTTCTTC
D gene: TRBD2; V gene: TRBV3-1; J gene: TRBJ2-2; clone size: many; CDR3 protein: CASSQDSAGALTGELFF; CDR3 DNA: TGTGCCAGCAGCCAAGATTCGGCGGGAGCACTTACCGGGGAGCTGTTTTTT
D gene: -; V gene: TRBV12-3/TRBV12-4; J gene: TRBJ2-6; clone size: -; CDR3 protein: CASSSGPSGANVLTF; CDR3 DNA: TGTGCCAGCAGTTCCGGCCCCTCTGGGGCCAACGTCCTGACTTTC
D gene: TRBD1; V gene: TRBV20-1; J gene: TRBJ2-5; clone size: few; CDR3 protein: CSAVSPGTGETQYF; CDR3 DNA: TGCAGTGCTGTGAGCCCCGGGACAGGGGAGACCCAGTACTTC
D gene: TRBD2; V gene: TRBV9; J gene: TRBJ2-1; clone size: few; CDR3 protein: CASSSRTSFYNEQFF; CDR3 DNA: TGTGCCAGCAGCTCCCGGACTAGTTTCTACAATGAGCAGTTCTTC
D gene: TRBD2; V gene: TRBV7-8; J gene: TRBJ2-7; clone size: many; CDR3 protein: CASSLGVGTSGSFYEQYF; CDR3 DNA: TGTGCCAGCAGCTTAGGAGTGGGGACTAGCGGGAGTTTTTACGAGCAGTACTTC
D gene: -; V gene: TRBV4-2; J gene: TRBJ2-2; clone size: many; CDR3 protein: CASSQDGMGSTGELFF; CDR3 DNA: TGTGCCAGCAGCCAAGATGGTATGGGTAGCACCGGGGAGCTGTTTTTT
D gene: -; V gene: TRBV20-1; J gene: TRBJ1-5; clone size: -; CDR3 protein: CSARGLAGTNQPQHF; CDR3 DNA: TGCAGTGCTAGAGGACTTGCGGGTACCAATCAGCCCCAGCATTTT
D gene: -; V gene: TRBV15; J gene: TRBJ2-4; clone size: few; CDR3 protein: CATSRLQLAKNIQYF; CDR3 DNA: TGTGCCACCAGCCGCCTACAGCTAGCCAAAAACATTCAGTACTTC
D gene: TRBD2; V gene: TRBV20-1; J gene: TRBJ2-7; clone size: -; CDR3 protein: CSASWASGRAYEQYF; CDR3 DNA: TGCAGTGCTAGCTGGGCTAGCGGGAGGGCGTACGAGCAGTACTTC
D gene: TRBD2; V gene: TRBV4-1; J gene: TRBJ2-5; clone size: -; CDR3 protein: CASSQTPAGLAETQYF; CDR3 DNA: TGCGCCAGCAGCCAGACGCCAGCGGGACTCGCGGAGACCCAGTACTTC
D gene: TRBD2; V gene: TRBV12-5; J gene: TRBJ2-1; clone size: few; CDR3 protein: CASGLVSGREQFF; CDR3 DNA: TGTGCTAGTGGTTTGGTAAGCGGGAGGGAGCAGTTCTTC
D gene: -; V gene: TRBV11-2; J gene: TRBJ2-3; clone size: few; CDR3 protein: CASSPGTKDTQYF; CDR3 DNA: TGTGCCAGCAGCCCAGGGACGAAAGATACGCAGTATTTT
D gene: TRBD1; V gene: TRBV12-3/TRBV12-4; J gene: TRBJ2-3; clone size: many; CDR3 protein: CASRDRVSTDTQYF; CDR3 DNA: TGTGCCAGCAGGGACAGGGTGAGCACAGATACGCAGTATTTT
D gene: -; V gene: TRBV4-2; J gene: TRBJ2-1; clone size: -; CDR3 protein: CASSQVPAIEQFF; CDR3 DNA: TGTGCCAGCAGCCAAGTTCCTGCAATTGAGCAGTTCTTC
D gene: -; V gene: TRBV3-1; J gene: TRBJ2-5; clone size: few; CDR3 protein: CASSQESGAAETQYF; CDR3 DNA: TGTGCCAGCAGCCAAGAATCCGGGGCAGCGGAGACCCAGTACTTC
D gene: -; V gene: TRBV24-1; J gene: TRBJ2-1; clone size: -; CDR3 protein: CATSADKGDNEQFF; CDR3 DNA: TGTGCCACCAGTGCCGACAAGGGCGACAATGAGCAGTTCTTC
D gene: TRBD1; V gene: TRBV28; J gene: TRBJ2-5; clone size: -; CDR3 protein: CASSFLTGGNQETQYF; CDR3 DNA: TGTGCCAGCAGTTTTCTGACAGGGGGGAACCAAGAGACCCAGTACTTC
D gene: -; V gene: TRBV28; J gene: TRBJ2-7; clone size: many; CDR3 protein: CASTGFSYEQYF; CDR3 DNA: TGTGCCAGCACGGGGTTCTCCTACGAGCAGTACTTC
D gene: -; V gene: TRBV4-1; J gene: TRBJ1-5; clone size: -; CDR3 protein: CASSQFYNSNQPQHF; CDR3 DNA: TGCGCCAGCAGCCAATTTTACAATAGCAATCAGCCCCAGCATTTT
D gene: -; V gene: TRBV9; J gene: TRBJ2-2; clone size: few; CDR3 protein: CASSPALGRPGELFF; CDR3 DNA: TGTGCCAGCAGCCCAGCTCTGGGGCGACCCGGGGAGCTGTTTTTT
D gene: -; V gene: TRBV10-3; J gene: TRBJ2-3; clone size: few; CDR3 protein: CAISAPGGSTDTQYF; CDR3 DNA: TGTGCCATCAGCGCACCTGGCGGGAGCACAGATACGCAGTATTTT
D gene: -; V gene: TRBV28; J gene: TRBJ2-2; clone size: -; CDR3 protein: CATHLLYPANTGELFF; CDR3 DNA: TGTGCCACCCACCTCCTTTACCCCGCGAACACCGGGGAGCTGTTTTTT
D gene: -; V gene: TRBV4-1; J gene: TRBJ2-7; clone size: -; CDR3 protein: CASSAIGAYEQYF; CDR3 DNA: TGCGCCAGCAGCGCCATAGGGGCGTACGAGCAGTACTTC
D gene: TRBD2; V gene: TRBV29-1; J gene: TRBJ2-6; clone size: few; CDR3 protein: CSVVLGRDRANVLTF; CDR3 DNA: TGCAGCGTTGTACTGGGGAGGGATAGGGCCAACGTCCTGACTTTC
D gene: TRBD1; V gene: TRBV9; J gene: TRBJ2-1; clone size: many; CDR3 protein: CASSGRQGIYNEQFF; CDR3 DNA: TGTGCCAGCAGCGGACGACAGGGGATTTACAATGAGCAGTTCTTC
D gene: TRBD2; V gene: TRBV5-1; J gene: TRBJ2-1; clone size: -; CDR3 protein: CASSLAGTSGAHSYNEQFF; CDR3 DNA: TGCGCCAGCAGCTTGGCCGGGACTAGCGGGGCACACTCCTACAATGAGCAGTTCTTC
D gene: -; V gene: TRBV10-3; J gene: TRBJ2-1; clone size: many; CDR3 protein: CAIRPGLPNEQFF; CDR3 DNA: TGTGCCATCAGGCCGGGACTTCCCAATGAGCAGTTCTTC
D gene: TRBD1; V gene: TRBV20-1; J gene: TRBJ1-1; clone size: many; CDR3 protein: CSARLPDRGLLAFF; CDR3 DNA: TGCAGTGCTAGGCTTCCGGACAGGGGGCTACTAGCTTTCTTT
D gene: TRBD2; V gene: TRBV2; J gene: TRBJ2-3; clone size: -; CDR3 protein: CASSEGLASTDTQYF; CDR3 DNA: TGTGCCAGCAGTGAGGGACTAGCGAGCACAGATACGCAGTATTTT
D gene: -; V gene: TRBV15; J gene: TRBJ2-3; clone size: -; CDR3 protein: CATSREENTQYF; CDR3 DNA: TGTGCCACCAGCAGAGAGGAGAATACGCAGTATTTT
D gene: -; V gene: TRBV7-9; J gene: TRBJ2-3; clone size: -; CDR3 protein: CASSLGEVTGQYF; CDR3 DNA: TGTGCCAGCAGCTTAGGGGAGGTGACAGGGCAGTATTTT
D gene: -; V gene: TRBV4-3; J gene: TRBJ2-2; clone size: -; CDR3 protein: CASSQYWTGTPDTGELFF; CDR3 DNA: TGCGCCAGCAGCCAATATTGGACCGGGACTCCCGACACCGGGGAGCTGTTTTTT
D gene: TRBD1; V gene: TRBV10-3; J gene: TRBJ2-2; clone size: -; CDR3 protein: CAISTPDRAAGELFF; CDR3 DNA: TGTGCCATCAGCACCCCGGACAGGGCTGCCGGGGAGCTGTTTTTT
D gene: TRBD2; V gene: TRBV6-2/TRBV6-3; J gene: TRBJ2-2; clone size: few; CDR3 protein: CASSYSAGGPAGELFF; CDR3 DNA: TGTGCCAGCAGTTACTCGGCGGGAGGGCCAGCCGGGGAGCTGTTTTTT
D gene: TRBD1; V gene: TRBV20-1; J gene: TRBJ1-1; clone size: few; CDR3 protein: CSAKQGAGTEAFF; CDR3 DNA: TGCAGTGCGAAACAGGGGGCGGGCACTGAAGCTTTCTTT
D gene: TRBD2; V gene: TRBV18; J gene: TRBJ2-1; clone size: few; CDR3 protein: CASSTRLASWNEQFF; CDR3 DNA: TGTGCCAGCTCAACTCGACTAGCCTCCTGGAATGAGCAGTTCTTC
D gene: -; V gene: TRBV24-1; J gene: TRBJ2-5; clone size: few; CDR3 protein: CATSDSGTETQYF; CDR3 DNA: TGTGCCACCAGTGATTCAGGGACAGAGACCCAGTACTTC
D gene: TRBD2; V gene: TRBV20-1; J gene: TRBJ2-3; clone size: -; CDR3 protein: CSAIGGRLNTQYF; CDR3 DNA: TGCAGTGCTATTGGCGGGAGGTTAAATACGCAGTATTTT
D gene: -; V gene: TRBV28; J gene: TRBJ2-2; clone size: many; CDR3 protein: CASSLYGEEVTGELFF; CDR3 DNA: TGTGCCAGCAGTTTGTATGGGGAGGAAGTCACCGGGGAGCTGTTTTTT
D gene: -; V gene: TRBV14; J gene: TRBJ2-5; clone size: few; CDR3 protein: CASSHWGTGRMKGETQYF; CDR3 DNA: TGTGCCAGCAGCCACTGGGGCACAGGGAGAATGAAGGGAGAGACCCAGTACTTC
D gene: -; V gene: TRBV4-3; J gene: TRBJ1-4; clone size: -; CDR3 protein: CASSQRGEKLFF; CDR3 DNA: TGCGCCAGCAGCCAAAGAGGAGAAAAACTGTTTTTT
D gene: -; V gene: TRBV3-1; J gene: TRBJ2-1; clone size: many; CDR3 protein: CASSQGLGSYNEQFF; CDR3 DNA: TGTGCCAGCAGCCAAGGGCTAGGGTCCTACAATGAGCAGTTCTTC
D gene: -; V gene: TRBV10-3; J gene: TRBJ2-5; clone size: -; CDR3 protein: CAISESGGKTQYF; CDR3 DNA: TGTGCCATCAGTGAGTCTGGGGGGAAGACCCAGTACTTC
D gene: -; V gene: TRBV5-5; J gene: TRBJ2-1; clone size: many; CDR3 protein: CASSLASSYNEQFF; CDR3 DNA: TGTGCCAGCAGCTTAGCGAGCTCCTACAATGAGCAGTTCTTC
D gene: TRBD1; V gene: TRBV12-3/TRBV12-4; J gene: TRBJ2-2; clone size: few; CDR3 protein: CATRDRVMSGELFF; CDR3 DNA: TGTGCCACCCGAGACAGGGTAATGTCCGGGGAGCTGTTTTTT
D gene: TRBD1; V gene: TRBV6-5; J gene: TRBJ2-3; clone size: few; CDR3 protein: CASSYMTGLADTQYF; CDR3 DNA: TGTGCCAGCAGTTACATGACAGGGTTAGCAGATACGCAGTATTTT
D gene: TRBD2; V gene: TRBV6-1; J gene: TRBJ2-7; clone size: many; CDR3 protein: CASSSGLAAYEQYF; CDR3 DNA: TGTGCCAGCAGCTCGGGACTAGCGGCTTACGAGCAGTACTTC